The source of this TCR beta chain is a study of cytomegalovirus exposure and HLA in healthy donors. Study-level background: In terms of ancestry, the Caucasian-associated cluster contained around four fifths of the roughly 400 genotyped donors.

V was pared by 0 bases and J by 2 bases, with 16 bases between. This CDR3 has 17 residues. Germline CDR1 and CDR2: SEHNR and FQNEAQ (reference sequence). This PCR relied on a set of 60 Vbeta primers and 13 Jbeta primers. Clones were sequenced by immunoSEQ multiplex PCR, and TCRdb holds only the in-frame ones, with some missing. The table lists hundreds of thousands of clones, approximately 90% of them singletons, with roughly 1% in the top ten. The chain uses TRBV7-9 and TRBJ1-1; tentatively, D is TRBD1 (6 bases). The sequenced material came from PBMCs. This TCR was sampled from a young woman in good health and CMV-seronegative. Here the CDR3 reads CASSLAPTRQVNTEAFF. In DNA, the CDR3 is TGTGCCAGCAGCTTAGCCCCCACCCGACAGGTCAACACTGAAGCTTTCTTT.